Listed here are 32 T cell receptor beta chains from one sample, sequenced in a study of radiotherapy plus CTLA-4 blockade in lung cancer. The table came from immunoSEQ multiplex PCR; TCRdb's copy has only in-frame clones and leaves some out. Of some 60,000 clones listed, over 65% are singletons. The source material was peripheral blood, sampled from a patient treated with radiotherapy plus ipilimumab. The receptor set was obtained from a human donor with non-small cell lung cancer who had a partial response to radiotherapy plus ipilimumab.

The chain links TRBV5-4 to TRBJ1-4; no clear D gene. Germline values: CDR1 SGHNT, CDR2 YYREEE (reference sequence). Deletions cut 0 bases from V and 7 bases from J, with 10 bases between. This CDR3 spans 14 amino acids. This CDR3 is CASSLAGKLEKLFF. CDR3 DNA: TGTGCCAGCAGCTTGGCCGGGAAGCTTGAAAAACTGTTTTTT.

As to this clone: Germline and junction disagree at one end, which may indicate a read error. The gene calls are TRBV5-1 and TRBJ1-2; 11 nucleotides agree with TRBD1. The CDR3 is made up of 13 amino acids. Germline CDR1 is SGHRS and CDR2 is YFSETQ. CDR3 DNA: TGCGCCGGCAGCTTGGGGACAGGGGGAGGCTACACCTTC. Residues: CAGSLGTGGGYTF.

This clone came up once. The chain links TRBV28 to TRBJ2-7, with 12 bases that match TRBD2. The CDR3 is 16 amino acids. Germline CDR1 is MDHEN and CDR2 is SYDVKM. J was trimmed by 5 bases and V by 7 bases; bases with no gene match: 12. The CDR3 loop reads CASTLGLAGGSHEQYF. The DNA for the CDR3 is TGTGCCAGCACCTTGGGGCTAGCGGGGGGGTCCCACGAGCAGTACTTC.

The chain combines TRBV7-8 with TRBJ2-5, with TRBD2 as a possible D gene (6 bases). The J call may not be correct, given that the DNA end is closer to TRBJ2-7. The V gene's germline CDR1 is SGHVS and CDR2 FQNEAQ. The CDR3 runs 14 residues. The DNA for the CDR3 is TGTGCCAGCAGCCTGCGGAGGGTATCCTACGAGCAGTACTTC. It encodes CASSLRRVSYEQYF.

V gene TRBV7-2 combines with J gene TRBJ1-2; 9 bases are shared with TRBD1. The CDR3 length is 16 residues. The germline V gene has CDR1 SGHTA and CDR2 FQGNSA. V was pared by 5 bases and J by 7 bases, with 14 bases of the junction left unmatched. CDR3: CASSPKSGTGLSGYTF. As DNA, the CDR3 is TGTGCCAGCAGCCCCAAAAGCGGGACAGGGCTAAGTGGCTACACCTTC.

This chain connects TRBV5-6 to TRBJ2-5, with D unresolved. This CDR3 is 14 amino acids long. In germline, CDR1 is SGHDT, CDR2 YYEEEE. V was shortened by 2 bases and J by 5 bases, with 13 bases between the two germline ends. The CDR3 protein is CASSFFALRETQYF. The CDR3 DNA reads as TGTGCCAGCAGCTTTTTCGCCCTCCGGGAGACCCAGTACTTC.

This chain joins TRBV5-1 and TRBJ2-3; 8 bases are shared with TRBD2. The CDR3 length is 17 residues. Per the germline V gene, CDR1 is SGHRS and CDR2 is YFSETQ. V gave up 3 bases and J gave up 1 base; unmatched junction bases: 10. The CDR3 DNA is TGCGCCAGCAGCTCCTTAACGGGGGGGCCTGGCACAGATACGCAGTATTTT. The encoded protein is CASSSLTGGPGTDTQYF.

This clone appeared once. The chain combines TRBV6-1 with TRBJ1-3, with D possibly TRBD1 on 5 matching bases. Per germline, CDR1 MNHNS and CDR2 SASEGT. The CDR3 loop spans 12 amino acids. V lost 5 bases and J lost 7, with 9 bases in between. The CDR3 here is CASSNGGNTIYF. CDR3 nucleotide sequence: TGTGCCAGCAGTAACGGGGGTAACACCATATATTTT.

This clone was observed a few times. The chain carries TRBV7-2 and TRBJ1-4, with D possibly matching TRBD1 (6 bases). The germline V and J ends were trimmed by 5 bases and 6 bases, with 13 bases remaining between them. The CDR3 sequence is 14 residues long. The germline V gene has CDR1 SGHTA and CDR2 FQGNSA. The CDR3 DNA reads TGTGCCAGCAGCATTGGGACAAATCATGAAAAACTGTTTTTT. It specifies CASSIGTNHEKLFF.

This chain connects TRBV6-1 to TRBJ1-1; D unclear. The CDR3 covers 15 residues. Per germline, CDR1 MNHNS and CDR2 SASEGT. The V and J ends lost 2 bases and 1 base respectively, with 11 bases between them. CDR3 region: CASSEYTGRNTEAFF. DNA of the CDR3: TGTGCCAGCAGTGAATATACGGGAAGGAACACTGAAGCTTTCTTT.

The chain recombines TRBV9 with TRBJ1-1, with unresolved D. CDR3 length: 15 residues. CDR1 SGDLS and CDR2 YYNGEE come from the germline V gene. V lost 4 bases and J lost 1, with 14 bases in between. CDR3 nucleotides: TGTGCCAGCAGCAAATATGCGGGAGGGAACACTGAAGCTTTCTTT. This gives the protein CASSKYAGGNTEAFF.

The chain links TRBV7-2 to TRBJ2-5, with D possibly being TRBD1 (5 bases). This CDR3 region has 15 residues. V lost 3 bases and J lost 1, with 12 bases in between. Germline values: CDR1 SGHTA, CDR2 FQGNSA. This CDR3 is CASSFTDRFQETQYF. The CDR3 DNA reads TGTGCCAGCAGCTTTACAGACAGATTCCAAGAGACCCAGTACTTC.

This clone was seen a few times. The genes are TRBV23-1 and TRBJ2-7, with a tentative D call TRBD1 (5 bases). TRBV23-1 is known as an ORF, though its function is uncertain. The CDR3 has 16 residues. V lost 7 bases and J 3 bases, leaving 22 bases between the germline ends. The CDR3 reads CASKLDGRADSYEQYF. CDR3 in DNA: TGCGCCAGCAAGCTTGATGGTAGAGCTGACAGCTACGAGCAGTACTTC.

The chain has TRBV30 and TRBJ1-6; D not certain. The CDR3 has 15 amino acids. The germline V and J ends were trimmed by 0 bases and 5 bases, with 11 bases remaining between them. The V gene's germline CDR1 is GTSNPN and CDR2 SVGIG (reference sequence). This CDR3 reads CAWSVTRRNNSPLHF. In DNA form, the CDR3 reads TGTGCCTGGAGTGTAACCCGCAGAAATAATTCACCCCTCCACTTT.

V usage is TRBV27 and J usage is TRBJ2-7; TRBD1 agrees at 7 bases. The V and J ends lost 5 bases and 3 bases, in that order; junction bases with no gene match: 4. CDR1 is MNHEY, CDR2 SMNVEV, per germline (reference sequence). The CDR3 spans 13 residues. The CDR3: CASSPGQIYEQYF. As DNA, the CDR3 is TGTGCCAGCAGTCCGGGACAGATCTACGAGCAGTACTTC.

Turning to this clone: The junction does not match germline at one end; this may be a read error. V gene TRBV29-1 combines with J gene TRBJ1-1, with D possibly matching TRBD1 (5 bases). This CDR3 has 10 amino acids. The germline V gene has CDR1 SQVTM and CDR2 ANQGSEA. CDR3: CSVVAGQGLF. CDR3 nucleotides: TGCAGCGTTGTAGCCGGGCAGGGCCTCTTT.

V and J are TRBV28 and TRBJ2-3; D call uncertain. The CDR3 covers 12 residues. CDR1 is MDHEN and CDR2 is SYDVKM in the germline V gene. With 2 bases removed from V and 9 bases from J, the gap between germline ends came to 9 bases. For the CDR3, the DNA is TGTGCCAGCAGTTTACAGCCAGGCACGCAGTATTTT. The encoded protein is CASSLQPGTQYF.

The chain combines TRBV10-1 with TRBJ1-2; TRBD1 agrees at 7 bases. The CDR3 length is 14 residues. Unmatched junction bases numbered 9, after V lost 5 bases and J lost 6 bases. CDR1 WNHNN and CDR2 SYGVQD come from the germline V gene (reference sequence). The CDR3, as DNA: TGCGCCAGCAGTCCGGGACAGCGTCCCGATGGCTACACCTTC. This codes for CASSPGQRPDGYTF.

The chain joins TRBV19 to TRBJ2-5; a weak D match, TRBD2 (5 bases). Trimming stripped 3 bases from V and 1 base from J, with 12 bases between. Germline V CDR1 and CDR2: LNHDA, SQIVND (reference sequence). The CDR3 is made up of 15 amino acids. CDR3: CASSIRGSPQETQYF. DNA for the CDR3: TGTGCCAGTAGTATTCGCGGGTCCCCCCAAGAGACCCAGTACTTC. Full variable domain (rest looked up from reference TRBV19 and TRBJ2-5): DGGITQSPKYLFRKEGQNVTLSCEQNLNHDAMYWYRQDPGQGLRLIYYSQIVNDFQKGDIAEGYSVSREKKESFPLTVTSAQKNPTAFYLCASSIRGSPQETQYFGPGTRLLVL.

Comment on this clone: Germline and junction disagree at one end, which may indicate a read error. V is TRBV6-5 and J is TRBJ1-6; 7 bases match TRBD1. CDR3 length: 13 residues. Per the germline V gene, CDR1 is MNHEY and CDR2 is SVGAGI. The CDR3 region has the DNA TGTGCCAGCAGTAGGGAGACAGGGTTACCCCCCCACTTT. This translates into CASSRETGLPPHF.

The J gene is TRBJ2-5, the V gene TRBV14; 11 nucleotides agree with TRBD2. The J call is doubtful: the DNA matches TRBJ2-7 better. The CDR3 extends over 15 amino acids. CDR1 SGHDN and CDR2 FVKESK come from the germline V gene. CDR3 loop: CASSQLAGGPYEQYF. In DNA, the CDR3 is TGTGCCAGCAGCCAGCTAGCGGGGGGACCCTACGAGCAGTACTTC.

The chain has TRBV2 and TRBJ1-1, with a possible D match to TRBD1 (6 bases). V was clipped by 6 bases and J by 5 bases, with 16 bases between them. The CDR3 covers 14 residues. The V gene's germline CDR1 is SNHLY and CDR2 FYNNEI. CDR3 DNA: TGTGCCAGCAGCGACCCCCGTACAGGGACTGAAGCTTTCTTT. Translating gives CASSDPRTGTEAFF. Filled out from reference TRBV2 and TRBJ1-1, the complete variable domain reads EPEVTQTPSHQVTQMGQEVILRCVPISNHLYFYWYRQILGQKVEFLVSFYNNEISEKSEIFDDQFSVERPDGSNFTLKIRSTKLEDSAMYFCASSDPRTGTEAFFGQGTRLTVV.

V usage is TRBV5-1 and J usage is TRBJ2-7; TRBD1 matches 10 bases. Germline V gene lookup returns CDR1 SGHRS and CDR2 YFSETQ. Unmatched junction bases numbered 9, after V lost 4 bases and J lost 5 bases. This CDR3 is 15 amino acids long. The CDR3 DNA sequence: TGCGCCAGCAGCCCCACCGGGACAGGGGTCCACGAGCAGTACTTC. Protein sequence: CASSPTGTGVHEQYF.

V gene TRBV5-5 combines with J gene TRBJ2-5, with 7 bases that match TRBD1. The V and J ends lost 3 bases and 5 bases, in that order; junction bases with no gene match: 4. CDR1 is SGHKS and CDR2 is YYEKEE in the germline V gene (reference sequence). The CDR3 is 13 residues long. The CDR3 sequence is CASSSGQQETQYF. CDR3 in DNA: TGTGCCAGCAGCTCGGGACAGCAGGAGACCCAGTACTTC.

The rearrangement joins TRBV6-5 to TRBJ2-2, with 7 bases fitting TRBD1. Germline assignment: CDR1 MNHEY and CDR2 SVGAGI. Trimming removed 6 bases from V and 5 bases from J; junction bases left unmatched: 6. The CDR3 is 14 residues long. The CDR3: CASRQTGETGELFF. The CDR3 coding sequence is TGTGCCAGCAGGCAAACAGGGGAAACCGGGGAGCTGTTTTTT.

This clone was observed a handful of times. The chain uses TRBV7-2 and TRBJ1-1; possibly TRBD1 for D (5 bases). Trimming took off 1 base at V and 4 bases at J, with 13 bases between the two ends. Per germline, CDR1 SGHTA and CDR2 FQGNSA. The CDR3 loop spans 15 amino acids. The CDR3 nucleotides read TGTGCCAGCAGCTTAGTGGGGCCGGGCAGCACTGAAGCTTTCTTT. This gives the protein CASSLVGPGSTEAFF.

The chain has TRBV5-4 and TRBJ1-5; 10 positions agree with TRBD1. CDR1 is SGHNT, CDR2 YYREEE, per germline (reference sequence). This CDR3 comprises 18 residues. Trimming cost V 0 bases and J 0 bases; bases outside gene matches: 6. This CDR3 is CASSLVRDRGYSNQPQHF. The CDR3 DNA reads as TGTGCCAGCAGCTTGGTTAGGGACAGGGGATATAGCAATCAGCCCCAGCATTTT.

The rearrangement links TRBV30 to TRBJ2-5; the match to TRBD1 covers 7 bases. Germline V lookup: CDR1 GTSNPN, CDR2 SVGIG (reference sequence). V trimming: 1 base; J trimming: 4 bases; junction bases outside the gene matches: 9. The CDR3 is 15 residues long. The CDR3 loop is CAWSDNRGLGETQYF. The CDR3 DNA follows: TGTGCCTGGAGTGATAACAGGGGTTTGGGAGAGACCCAGTACTTC.

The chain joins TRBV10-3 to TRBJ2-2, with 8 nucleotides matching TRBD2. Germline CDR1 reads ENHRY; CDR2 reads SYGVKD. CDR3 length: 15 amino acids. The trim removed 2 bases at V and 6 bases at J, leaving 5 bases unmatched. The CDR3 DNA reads TGTGCCATCAGTGAGAAAGCGGGGGCCGCCGGGGAGCTGTTTTTT. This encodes CAISEKAGAAGELFF.

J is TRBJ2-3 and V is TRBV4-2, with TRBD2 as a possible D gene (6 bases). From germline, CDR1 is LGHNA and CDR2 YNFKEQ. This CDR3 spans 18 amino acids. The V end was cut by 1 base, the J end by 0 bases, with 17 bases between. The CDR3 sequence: CASSQGIVKGTSTDTQYF. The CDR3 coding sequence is TGTGCCAGCAGCCAAGGAATTGTGAAGGGGACTAGCACAGATACGCAGTATTTT.

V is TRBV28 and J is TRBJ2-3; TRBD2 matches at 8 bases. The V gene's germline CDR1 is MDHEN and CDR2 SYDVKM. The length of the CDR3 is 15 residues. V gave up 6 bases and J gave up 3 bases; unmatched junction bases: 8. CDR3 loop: CASRKGLGGTDTQYF. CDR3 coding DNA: TGTGCCAGCAGAAAGGGACTAGGAGGGACAGATACGCAGTATTTT.

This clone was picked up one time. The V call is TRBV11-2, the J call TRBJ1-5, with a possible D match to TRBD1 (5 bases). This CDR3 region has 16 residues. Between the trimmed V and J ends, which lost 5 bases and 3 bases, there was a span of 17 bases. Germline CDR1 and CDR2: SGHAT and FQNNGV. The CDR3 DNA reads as TGTGCCAGCAGCCCGGATGGTGGCGGGACCAATCAGCCCCAGCATTTT. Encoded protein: CASSPDGGGTNQPQHF.